This T cell receptor beta chain was profiled in a study of CD8 T cells in ankylosing spondylitis. Making the TCR beta libraries involved quantitative 5'-RACE with molecular barcodes. TCRdb processed the 5' RACE reads anew with MiXCR; each CDR3 protein has one entry. The sample has over 450,000 distinct CDR3 sequences, about an eighth seen once; the top ten hold 6.8%. Study results and limitations: Disease-linked clones displayed a CD8+ phenotype and appeared relatively rarely in peripheral blood. Previously reported in reactive arthritis synovial fluid and blood were some of the motif variants. Ankylosing spondylitis blood seemed to carry a telltale TCR beta motif made of under 10 highly homologous variants. Matched ankylosing spondylitis synovial fluid reportedly showed significant enrichment of disease-linked clones.

Points on this clonotype: Its antigen remains unidentified.

V was clipped by 6 bases and J by 6 bases, with 18 bases between them. This CDR3 has 14 amino acids. The germline V gene encodes CDR1 WSHSY and CDR2 SAAADI. The sequenced sample was blood, either unsorted or a sorted T cell fraction (not recorded which). The gene calls are TRBV10-2 and TRBJ2-7, with D perhaps matching TRBD2 (7 bases). The TCR was taken from a male donor with ankylosing spondylitis. CDR3 loop: CASRGGQVGAEQYV. The CDR3 region has the DNA TGCGCCAGCAGGGGGGGGCAGGTGGGCGCCGAGCAGTACGTC.